A selection of T cell receptor beta chains follows, all from one sample in a study of control samples from healthy donors and cancer patients. Libraries were prepared by immunoSEQ multiplex PCR; TCRdb keeps only in-frame clonotypes and omits some of them. This sample carries about 410,000 clones, around 90% of them seen once, and the ten largest clones take around 6.5%. The sequencing input was PBMCs. The source of these receptors is a man aged 35 to 55 with head and neck cancer. Each CDR3 is given with its conserved first and last residue. The D gene is left open where the match is weak. Part of the rows lack a size; the others show once, few, many or a class for expanded clones.

v_gene	abundance	d_gene	j_gene	CDR3aa	CDR3nt
TRBV5-1	-	-	TRBJ2-7	CASSEGNYEQYF	TGCGCCAGCAGCGAAGGAAACTACGAGCAGTACTTC
TRBV19	-	-	TRBJ2-5	CASSTPQGYQETQYF	TGTGCCAGTAGTACCCCCCAGGGTTACCAAGAGACCCAGTACTTC
TRBV14	-	-	TRBJ2-3	CASSLWGLTDTQYF	TGTGCCAGCAGCCTTTGGGGGCTGACAGATACGCAGTATTTT
TRBV2	once	TRBD2	TRBJ2-2	CASNPGLRNTGELFF	TGTGCCAGCAACCCGGGACTAAGAAACACCGGGGAGCTGTTTTTT
TRBV7-2	-	-	TRBJ1-5	CASSWRPPFDQPQHF	TGTGCCAGCAGCTGGCGGCCCCCCTTCGACCAGCCCCAGCATTTT
TRBV14	-	TRBD1	TRBJ1-4	CASSPWTGGREKLFF	TGTGCCAGCAGCCCTTGGACAGGGGGCCGTGAAAAACTGTTTTTT
TRBV6-5	-	-	TRBJ1-3	CASSTGNTIYF	TGTGCCAGCAGCACAGGAAACACCATATATTTT
TRBV2	-	-	TRBJ2-2	CASSGYRAAGELFF	TGTGCCAGCAGTGGATACAGGGCCGCCGGGGAGCTGTTTTTT
TRBV6-2/TRBV6-3	-	TRBD1	TRBJ1-2	CASSHAQGANYGYTF	TGTGCCAGCAGCCACGCGCAGGGGGCTAACTATGGCTACACCTTC
TRBV6-6	-	TRBD1	TRBJ2-7	CASSYFARDRGHEQYF	TGTGCCAGCAGTTACTTCGCCAGGGACAGGGGCCACGAGCAGTACTTC
TRBV5-6	-	-	TRBJ1-2	CASSPGSGGYTF	TGTGCCAGCAGCCCGGGATCGGGTGGCTACACCTTC
TRBV19	-	-	TRBJ2-7	CASSISLTDYEQYF	TGTGCCAGTAGTATAAGTTTGACAGACTACGAGCAGTACTTC
TRBV9	-	-	TRBJ1-2	CASSVEPGAWWGYTF	TGTGCCAGCAGCGTAGAGCCGGGGGCGTGGTGGGGCTACACCTTC
TRBV6-6	-	-	TRBJ2-5	CASSYSSGGETQYF	TGTGCCAGCAGTTACTCGAGTGGGGGGGAGACCCAGTACTTC
TRBV6-5	-	TRBD1	TRBJ1-5	CASSLTWTGDQPQHF	TGTGCCAGCAGCCTTACCTGGACAGGGGATCAGCCCCAGCATTTT
TRBV5-1	-	-	TRBJ1-4	CASSSLGPSTNEKLFF	TGCGCCAGCAGCTCCCTCGGGCCCTCAACTAATGAAAAACTGTTTTTT
TRBV15	-	-	TRBJ2-2	CATSTDSHWTGELFF	TGTGCCACCAGCACAGACAGCCACTGGACCGGGGAGCTGTTTTTT
TRBV7-7	once	-	TRBJ2-3	CASSLGLARTDTQYF	TGTGCTAGCAGCTTAGGTCTAGCACGCACAGATACGCAGTATTTT
TRBV5-1	few	-	TRBJ2-3	CASSLAGSWTDTQYF	TGCGCCAGCAGCTTGGCCGGCTCATGGACAGATACGCAGTATTTT
TRBV5-4	-	-	TRBJ2-7	CASSLNREGSEQYF	TGTGCCAGCAGCCTGAACAGGGAGGGTAGCGAGCAGTACTTC
TRBV19	-	-	TRBJ1-1	CASSFQRNTEAFF	TGTGCCAGTAGTTTTCAGCGGAACACTGAAGCTTTCTTT
TRBV7-2	-	TRBD1	TRBJ1-6	CASSFSQTGVSPLHF	TGTGCCAGCAGCTTTTCGCAAACAGGGGTTTCACCCCTCCACTTT
TRBV6-2/TRBV6-3	once	-	TRBJ1-5	CASSYWDGYAQPQHF	TGTGCCAGCAGTTACTGGGACGGATACGCTCAGCCCCAGCATTTT
TRBV27	-	TRBD1	TRBJ2-7	CASSPLGQGNEQYF	TGTGCCAGCAGTCCCCTAGGACAGGGCAACGAGCAGTACTTC
TRBV5-1	-	TRBD2	TRBJ2-2	CASSLAQGGITGELFF	TGCGCCAGCAGCTTGGCCCAGGGAGGGATTACCGGGGAGCTGTTTTTT
TRBV6-4	-	TRBD1	TRBJ2-7	CASSVTGDFYEQYF	TGTGCCAGCAGTGTGACAGGGGATTTCTACGAGCAGTACTTC
TRBV28	-	-	TRBJ1-1	CASSLWQGTAFF	TGTGCCAGCAGTTTATGGCAGGGGACAGCTTTCTTT
TRBV14	-	-	TRBJ1-1	CASSRKAEEAFF	TGTGCCAGCAGCCGGAAGGCGGAAGAAGCTTTCTTT
TRBV28	once	-	TRBJ2-7	CASSKAYEQYF	TGTGCCAGCTCCAAAGCCTACGAGCAGTACTTC
TRBV7-2	-	-	TRBJ1-4	CASSPPGSYNEKLFF	TGTGCCAGCAGCCCTCCAGGAAGTTATAATGAAAAACTGTTTTTT
TRBV6-5	once	-	TRBJ1-2	CASSYSLEGNQGYTF	TGTGCCAGCAGTTACTCCCTGGAAGGGAACCAAGGCTACACCTTC
TRBV11-2	-	-	TRBJ1-4	CASSLGGGEKLFF	TGTGCCAGCAGCTTAGGGGGGGGTGAAAAACTGTTTTTT
TRBV6-1	-	-	TRBJ2-3	CASSEGFQTDTQYF	TGTGCCAGCAGTGAAGGCTTCCAGACAGATACGCAGTATTTT
TRBV4-1	few	TRBD2	TRBJ2-3	CASSQESWRSGGTDTQYF	TGCGCCAGCAGCCAAGAAAGTTGGAGGAGCGGGGGGACAGATACGCAGTATTTT
TRBV27	-	TRBD1	TRBJ2-2	CASSSRTGSNTGELFF	TGTGCCAGCAGTTCTCGGACAGGGTCGAACACCGGGGAGCTGTTTTTT
TRBV5-5	once	TRBD2	TRBJ2-5	CASTLAGTLQETQYF	TGTGCCAGCACTTTAGCGGGGACGCTACAAGAGACCCAGTACTTC
TRBV18	-	-	TRBJ2-7	CASSSSKGSYEQYF	TGTGCCAGCTCCTCCAGTAAGGGTTCCTACGAGCAGTACTTC
TRBV5-5	-	-	TRBJ2-2	CASSLGQPRGELFF	TGTGCCAGCAGCTTGGGGCAGCCGAGGGGGGAGCTGTTTTTT
TRBV27	-	TRBD2	TRBJ2-3	CASSHSGTSGADTQYF	TGTGCCAGCAGTCATTCCGGGACTAGCGGGGCAGATACGCAGTATTTT
TRBV6-6	-	-	TRBJ1-1	CASRRPPAEAFF	TGTGCCAGCAGACGACCCCCAGCGGAAGCTTTCTTT
TRBV28	-	TRBD1	TRBJ1-1	CASSLSGTGDLNTEAFF	TGTGCCAGCAGTTTAAGCGGGACAGGGGATCTGAACACTGAAGCTTTCTTT
TRBV28	-	-	TRBJ2-7	CASSLGGASSYEQYF	TGTGCCAGCAGTTTAGGCGGGGCTAGCTCCTACGAGCAGTACTTC
TRBV19	-	-	TRBJ1-1	CASTQDVGAYTEAFF	TGTGCCAGCACCCAGGACGTAGGGGCTTACACTGAAGCTTTCTTT
TRBV7-2	-	TRBD2	TRBJ2-5	CASSMGLAGKETQYF	TGTGCCAGCAGCATGGGACTAGCGGGGAAAGAGACCCAGTACTTC
TRBV5-1	-	-	TRBJ2-3	CASSLGEYSDTQYF	TGCGCCAGCAGCTTGGGAGAGTATTCAGATACGCAGTATTTT
TRBV20-1	-	-	TRBJ2-3	CSSRRTDTQYF	TGCAGTTCAAGGAGGACGGATACGCAGTATTTT
TRBV4-2	few	TRBD1	TRBJ1-1	CASSQGRGRGVAFF	TGTGCCAGCAGCCAAGGCAGGGGGCGCGGGGTAGCTTTCTTT
TRBV7-9	-	TRBD2	TRBJ2-5	CASRVSGAAQYF	TGTGCCAGCAGGGTTAGCGGGGCGGCCCAGTACTTC